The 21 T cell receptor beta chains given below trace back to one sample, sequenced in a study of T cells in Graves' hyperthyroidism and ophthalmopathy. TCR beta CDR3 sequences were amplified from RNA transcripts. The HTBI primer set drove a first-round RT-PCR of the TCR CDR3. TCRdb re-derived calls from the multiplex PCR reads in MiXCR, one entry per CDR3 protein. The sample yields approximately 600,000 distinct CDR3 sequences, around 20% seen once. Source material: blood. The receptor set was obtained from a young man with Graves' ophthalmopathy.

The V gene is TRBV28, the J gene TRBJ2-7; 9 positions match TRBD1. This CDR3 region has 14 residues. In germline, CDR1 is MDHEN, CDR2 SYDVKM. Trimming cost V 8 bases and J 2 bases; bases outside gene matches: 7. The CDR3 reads CASGTGLGTYEQYF. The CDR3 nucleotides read TGTGCCAGCGGGACAGGGTTAGGCACCTACGAGCAGTACTTC.

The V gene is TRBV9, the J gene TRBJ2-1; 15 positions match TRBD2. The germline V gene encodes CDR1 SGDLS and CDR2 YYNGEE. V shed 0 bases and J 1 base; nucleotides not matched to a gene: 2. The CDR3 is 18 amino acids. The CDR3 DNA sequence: TGTGCCAGCAGCGTAGCGGGACTAGCGGGAGGTTCCTACAATGAGCAGTTCTTC. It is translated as CASSVAGLAGGSYNEQFF.

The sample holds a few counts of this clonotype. The CDR3 here is CSAVQSTDTQYF. Here the CDR3 DNA reads TGCAGTGCTGTTCAGAGCACAGATACGCAGTATTTT. This sequence joins TRBV20-1 and TRBJ2-3; D remains ambiguous. Germline V gene sequence: CDR1 DFQATT, CDR2 SNEGSKA (reference sequence). The V gene lost 5 bases and the J gene lost 0 bases, with 6 bases spanning the gap. This CDR3 comprises 12 residues.

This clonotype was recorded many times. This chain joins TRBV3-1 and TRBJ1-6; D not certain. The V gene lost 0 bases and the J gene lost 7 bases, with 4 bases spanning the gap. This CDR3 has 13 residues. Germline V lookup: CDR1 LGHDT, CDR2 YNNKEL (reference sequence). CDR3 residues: CASSQDNNSPLHF. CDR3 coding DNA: TGTGCCAGCAGCCAAGATAACAATTCACCCCTCCACTTT.

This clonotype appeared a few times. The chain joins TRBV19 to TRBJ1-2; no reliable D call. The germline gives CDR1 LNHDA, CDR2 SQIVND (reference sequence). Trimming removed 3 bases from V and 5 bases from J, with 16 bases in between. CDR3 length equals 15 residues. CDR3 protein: CASSIFQAGIYGYTF. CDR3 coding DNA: TGTGCCAGTAGTATTTTCCAGGCGGGGATTTATGGCTACACCTTC.

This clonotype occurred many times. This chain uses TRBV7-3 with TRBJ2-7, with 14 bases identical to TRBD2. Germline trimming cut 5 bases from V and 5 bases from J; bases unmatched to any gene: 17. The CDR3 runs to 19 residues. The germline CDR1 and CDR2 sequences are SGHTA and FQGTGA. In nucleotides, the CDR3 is TGTGCCAGCAGCAAACCGGGACTAGCGGGAGATGTTTGTTCTGACGAGCAGTACTTC. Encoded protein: CASSKPGLAGDVCSDEQYF.

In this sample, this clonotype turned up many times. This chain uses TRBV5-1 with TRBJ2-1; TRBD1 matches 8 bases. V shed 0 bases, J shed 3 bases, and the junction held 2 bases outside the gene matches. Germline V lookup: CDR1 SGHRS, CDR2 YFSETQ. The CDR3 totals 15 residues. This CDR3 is CASSLGTGIYNEQFF. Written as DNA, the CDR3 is TGCGCCAGCAGCTTGGGGACAGGGATCTACAATGAGCAGTTCTTC.

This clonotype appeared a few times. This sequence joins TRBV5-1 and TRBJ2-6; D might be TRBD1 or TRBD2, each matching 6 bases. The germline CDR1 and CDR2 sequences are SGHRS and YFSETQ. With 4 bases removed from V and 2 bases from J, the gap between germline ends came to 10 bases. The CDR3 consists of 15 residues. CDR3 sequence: CASSPGAPGANVLTF. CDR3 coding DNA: TGCGCCAGCAGCCCGGGGGCGCCTGGGGCCAACGTCCTGACTTTC.

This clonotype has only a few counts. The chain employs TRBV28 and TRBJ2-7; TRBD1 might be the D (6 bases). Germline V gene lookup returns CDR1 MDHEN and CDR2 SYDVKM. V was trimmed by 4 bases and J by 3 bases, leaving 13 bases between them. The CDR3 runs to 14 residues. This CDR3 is CASSYGDRFYEQYF. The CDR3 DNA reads TGTGCCAGCAGTTACGGAGACAGGTTCTACGAGCAGTACTTC.

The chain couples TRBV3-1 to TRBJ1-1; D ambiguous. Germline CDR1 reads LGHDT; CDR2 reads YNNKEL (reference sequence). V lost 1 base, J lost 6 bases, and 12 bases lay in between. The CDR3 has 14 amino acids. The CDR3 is CASSQARVAPEAFF. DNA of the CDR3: TGTGCCAGCAGCCAAGCGCGGGTGGCTCCTGAAGCTTTCTTT.

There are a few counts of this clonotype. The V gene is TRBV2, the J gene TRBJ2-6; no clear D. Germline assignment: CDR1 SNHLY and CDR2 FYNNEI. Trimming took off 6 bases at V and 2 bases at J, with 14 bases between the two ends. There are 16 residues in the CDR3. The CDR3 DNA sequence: TGTGCCAGCAGCGGACGGTTCGAGGCTGGGGCCAACGTCCTGACTTTC. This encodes CASSGRFEAGANVLTF. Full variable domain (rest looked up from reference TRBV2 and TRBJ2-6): EPEVTQTPSHQVTQMGQEVILRCVPISNHLYFYWYRQILGQKVEFLVSFYNNEISEKSEIFDDQFSVERPDGSNFTLKIRSTKLEDSAMYFCASSGRFEAGANVLTFGAGSRLTVL.

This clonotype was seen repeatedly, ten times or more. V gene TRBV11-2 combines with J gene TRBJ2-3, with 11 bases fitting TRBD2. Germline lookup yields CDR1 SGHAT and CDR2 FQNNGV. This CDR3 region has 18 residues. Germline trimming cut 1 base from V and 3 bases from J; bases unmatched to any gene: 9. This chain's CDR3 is CASSLAAWTSGQTDTQYF. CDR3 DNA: TGTGCCAGCAGCTTAGCGGCGTGGACTAGCGGGCAAACAGATACGCAGTATTTT.

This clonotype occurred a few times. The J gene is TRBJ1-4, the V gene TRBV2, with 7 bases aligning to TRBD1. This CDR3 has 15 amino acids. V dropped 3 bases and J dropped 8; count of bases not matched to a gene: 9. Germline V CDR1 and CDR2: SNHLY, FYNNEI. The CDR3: CASSDGGEGGEKLFF. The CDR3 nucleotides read TGTGCCAGCAGTGACGGAGGGGAAGGGGGCGAAAAACTGTTTTTT.

DNA of the CDR3: TGCGCCAGCAGCCAAGTGATCGAGAACACTGAAGCTTTCTTT. Protein sequence: CASSQVIENTEAFF. The chain is built from TRBV4-1 and TRBJ1-1; D is uncertain. The CDR3 extends over 14 amino acids. The ends were cut back, 1 base at V and 1 base at J, with 7 bases in the middle. Germline values: CDR1 MGHRA, CDR2 YSYEKL.

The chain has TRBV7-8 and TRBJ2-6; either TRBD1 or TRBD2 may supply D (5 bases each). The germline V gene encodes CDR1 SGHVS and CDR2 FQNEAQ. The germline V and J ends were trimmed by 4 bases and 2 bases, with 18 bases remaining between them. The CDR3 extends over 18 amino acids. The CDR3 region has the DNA TGTGCCAGCAGCTGGTCGGGACGGCAAATTACTGGGGCCAACGTCCTGACTTTC. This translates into CASSWSGRQITGANVLTF.

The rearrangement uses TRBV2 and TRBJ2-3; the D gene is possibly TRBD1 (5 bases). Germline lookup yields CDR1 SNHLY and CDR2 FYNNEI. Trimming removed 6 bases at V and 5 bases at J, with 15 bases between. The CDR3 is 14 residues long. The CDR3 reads CASRDPRVLDTQYF. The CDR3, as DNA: TGTGCCAGCAGGGACCCCAGGGTACTAGATACGCAGTATTTT.

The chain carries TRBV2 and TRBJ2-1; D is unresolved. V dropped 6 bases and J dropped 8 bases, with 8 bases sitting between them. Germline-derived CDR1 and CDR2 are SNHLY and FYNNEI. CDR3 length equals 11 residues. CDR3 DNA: TGTGCCAGCAGGGCCACGGATGAGCAGTTCTTC. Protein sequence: CASRATDEQFF.

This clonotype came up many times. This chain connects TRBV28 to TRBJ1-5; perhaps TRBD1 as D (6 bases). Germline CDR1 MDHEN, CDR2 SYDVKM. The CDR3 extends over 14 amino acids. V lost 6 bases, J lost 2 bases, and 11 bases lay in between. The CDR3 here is CASRRHRGNQPQHF. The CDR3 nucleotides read TGTGCCAGCAGACGGCACAGGGGCAATCAGCCCCAGCATTTT.

CDR3 sequence: CASRYQTAGTDTQYF. CDR3 nucleotide sequence: TGTGCCAGCCGATACCAGACAGCGGGCACAGATACGCAGTATTTT. This chain connects TRBV27 to TRBJ2-3; D tentatively reads TRBD1 or TRBD2 (5 bases each). Trimming stripped 8 bases from V and 1 base from J, with 16 bases between. Germline V lookup: CDR1 MNHEY, CDR2 SMNVEV (reference sequence). The CDR3 totals 15 residues.

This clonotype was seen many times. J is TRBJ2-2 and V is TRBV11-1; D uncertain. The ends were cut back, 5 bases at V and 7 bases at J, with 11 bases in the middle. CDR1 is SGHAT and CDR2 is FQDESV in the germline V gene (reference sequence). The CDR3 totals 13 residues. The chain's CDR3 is CASSPRRDGELFF. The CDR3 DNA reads TGTGCCAGCAGCCCTCGCAGAGACGGGGAGCTGTTTTTT.

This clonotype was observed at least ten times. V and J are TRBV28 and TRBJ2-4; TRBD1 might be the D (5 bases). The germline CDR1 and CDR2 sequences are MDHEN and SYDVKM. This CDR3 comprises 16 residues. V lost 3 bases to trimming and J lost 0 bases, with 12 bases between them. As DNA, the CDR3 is TGTGCCAGCAGTTTGGGGCATCGGCTAGCCAAAAACATTCAGTACTTC. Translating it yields CASSLGHRLAKNIQYF.